This TCR beta chain was identified in a study of blood T cells in healthy people across ages. Together with a sample-barcoded 5' primer, a J-beta primer mix was included in a second PCR lasting about 6 to 12 cycles. One entry per CDR3 protein, called by TCRdb with MiXCR from the 5' RACE reads. The data show 980,000 or so distinct CDR3 sequences, roughly 43% seen once. V was pared by 5 bases and J by 5 bases, with 5 bases of the junction left unmatched. Per the germline V gene, CDR1 is MNHEY and CDR2 is SMNVEV (reference sequence). The CDR3 extends over 15 amino acids. Sequences were obtained from blood. This chain joins TRBV27 and TRBJ2-3; the match to TRBD2 covers 12 bases. This sequence was found in a man aged 25 to 40 in good health. The CDR3 region is CASSHASGGEDTQYF. The CDR3 nucleotides are TGTGCCAGCAGTCACGCTAGCGGGGGGGAAGATACGCAGTATTTT.